A single sample gave rise to the 15 T cell receptor beta chains below, sequenced in a study of T cell repertoires in cytomegalovirus infection. TCRdb re-called the reads through MiXCR, storing one row per CDR3 protein. Of approximately 150,000 distinct CDR3 sequences listed, 17% are singletons. The specimen sequenced was CD8+ T cells from PBMCs. The receptors were gathered from a human donor in good health (CMV status not recorded). Some clones in this sample may be carry-over from other donors' samples.

The chain combines TRBV27 with TRBJ2-3; D might be TRBD1 or TRBD2, each matching 5 bases. With 6 bases removed from V and 6 bases from J, the gap between germline ends came to 13 bases. CDR3 size: 13 residues. Germline values: CDR1 MNHEY, CDR2 SMNVEV (reference sequence). CDR3 nucleotides: TGTGCCAGCAGCCCCGACTGGGGGGATACGCAGTATTTT. Its translation is CASSPDWGDTQYF.

The J gene is TRBJ2-7, the V gene TRBV11-2; the D gene is possibly TRBD1 (5 bases). Germline V gene data show CDR1 as SGHAT and CDR2 as FQNNGV. This CDR3 contains 14 residues. V was pared by 1 base and J by 4 bases, with 11 bases between. The CDR3 sequence: CASSLGQTSYEQYF. For the CDR3, the DNA is TGTGCCAGCAGCTTAGGACAGACCTCTTACGAGCAGTACTTC.

This clonotype was seen a few times. The rearrangement links TRBV7-8 to TRBJ2-7; 12 bases line up with TRBD2. Germline V gene sequence: CDR1 SGHVS, CDR2 FQNEAQ. The CDR3 is 15 residues long. V dropped 1 base and J dropped 5; count of bases not matched to a gene: 3. CDR3 in DNA: TGTGCCAGCAGCTTAGTGGCTAGCGGGGGGGACGAGCAGTACTTC. Residues: CASSLVASGGDEQYF. The full variable domain, rest sourced from reference TRBV7-8 and TRBJ2-7, is GAGVSQSPRYKVAKRGQDVALRCDPISGHVSLFWYQQALGQGPEFLTYFQNEAQLDKSGLPSDRFFAERPEGSVSTLKIQRTQQEDSAVYLCASSLVASGGDEQYFGPGTRLTVT.

This sequence joins TRBV6-1 and TRBJ2-1; 7 bases agree with TRBD1. V lost 1 base to trimming and J lost 8 bases; unmatched junction nucleotides: 8. CDR3 length equals 15 residues. Germline CDR1 reads MNHNS; CDR2 reads SASEGT. CDR3 sequence reads: CASSEGTGVQHEQFF. In DNA form, the CDR3 reads TGTGCCAGCAGTGAAGGTACAGGGGTTCAGCATGAGCAGTTCTTC.

This chain links TRBV7-2 with TRBJ2-1; D remains ambiguous. Germline CDR1 and CDR2: SGHTA and FQGNSA. With 7 bases removed from V and 8 bases from J, the gap between germline ends came to 21 bases. The CDR3 is 15 amino acids. In DNA form, the CDR3 reads TGTGCCAGCATCAAAATTCGCGGAATAAAACATGAGCAGTTCTTC. Translation: CASIKIRGIKHEQFF.

This clonotype was seen repeatedly, ten times or more. This chain joins TRBV7-2 and TRBJ2-1, with 12 bases identical to TRBD2. J lost 1 base, V lost 3 bases, and 7 bases had no gene match. CDR1 is SGHTA, CDR2 FQGNSA, per germline. This CDR3 contains 18 residues. In nucleotides, the CDR3 is TGTGCCAGCAGCTTGACTAGCGGGAGCCCGTCATCCTACAATGAGCAGTTCTTC. As protein: CASSLTSGSPSSYNEQFF.

In its sample, this clonotype was seen many times. The chain recombines TRBV7-2 with TRBJ1-5; D unresolved. Germline values: CDR1 SGHTA, CDR2 FQGNSA. The CDR3 is 14 amino acids. V was shortened by 0 bases and J by 1 base, with 4 bases between the two germline ends. The CDR3 region has the DNA TGTGCCAGCAGCTTAGCGTGGAGCAATCAGCCCCAGCATTTT. Translated, it gives CASSLAWSNQPQHF.

There are a few counts of this clonotype. The chain uses TRBV7-9 and TRBJ2-5, with D perhaps matching TRBD2 (5 bases). Germline CDR1 reads SEHNR; CDR2 reads FQNEAQ (reference sequence). V was clipped by 5 bases and J by 5 bases, with 21 bases between them. The CDR3 length is 16 residues. The CDR3 DNA is TGTGCCAGCAGCCCAGCCCCCCCTACTAGTACGGAGACCCAGTACTTC. It codes for CASSPAPPTSTETQYF.

This clonotype has only a few counts. The rearrangement uses TRBV10-3 and TRBJ2-2; perhaps TRBD1 as D (5 bases). V lost 3 bases, J lost 0 bases, and 17 bases lay in between. The CDR3 extends over 18 amino acids. Germline lookup yields CDR1 ENHRY and CDR2 SYGVKD. DNA for the CDR3: TGTGCCATCAGTGAAGGTGGGGCTGGACCTCCGAACACCGGGGAGCTGTTTTTT. As protein: CAISEGGAGPPNTGELFF.

The CDR3 nucleotides are TGTGCCAGCAGCTTAGGGGATGGCTACACCTTC. Protein product: CASSLGDGYTF. The V gene is TRBV7-6, the J gene TRBJ1-2; D not certain. The length of the CDR3 is 11 residues. The ends were cut back, 1 base at V and 6 bases at J, with 3 bases in the middle. The V gene's germline CDR1 is SGHVS and CDR2 FNYEAQ.

This clonotype has only a few counts. This chain links TRBV7-9 with TRBJ2-7; TRBD1 agrees at 7 bases. In germline, CDR1 is SEHNR, CDR2 FQNEAQ (reference sequence). V gave up 4 bases and J gave up 2 bases; unmatched junction bases: 8. The CDR3 is 15 amino acids. CDR3 loop: CASSSTTGSAYEQYF. CDR3 nucleotides: TGTGCCAGCAGCTCGACGACAGGGTCGGCCTACGAGCAGTACTTC. Full variable domain (remainder filled in from reference TRBV7-9 and TRBJ2-7): DTGVSQNPRHKITKRGQNVTFRCDPISEHNRLYWYRQTLGQGPEFLTYFQNEAQLEKSRLLSDRFSAERPKGSFSTLEIQRTEQGDSAMYLCASSSTTGSAYEQYFGPGTRLTVT.

This clonotype was seen a handful of times. V and J are TRBV7-8 and TRBJ2-1; 10 positions match TRBD2. Germline CDR1 is SGHVS and CDR2 is FQNEAQ. This CDR3 has 15 residues. V shed 11 bases, J shed 9 bases, and the junction held 16 bases outside the gene matches. CDR3 region: CASRASSGRQFEQFF. The DNA of the CDR3 is TGTGCCTCGCGTGCCTCTAGCGGGAGACAGTTTGAGCAGTTCTTC.

This clonotype was detected a few times. V is TRBV7-2 and J is TRBJ2-1; tentatively, D is TRBD2 (5 bases). Germline V gene data show CDR1 as SGHTA and CDR2 as FQGNSA. V shed 1 base and J shed 0 bases, with 13 bases lying between them. This CDR3 has 17 residues. In nucleotides, the CDR3 is TGTGCCAGCAGCTTAGATAAGTGGGAGAGCTCCTACAATGAGCAGTTCTTC. Translation gives CASSLDKWESSYNEQFF. The full variable domain, with the rest looked up from reference TRBV7-2 and TRBJ2-1, is GAGVSQSPSNKVTEKGKDVELRCDPISGHTALYWYRQSLGQGLEFLIYFQGNSAPDKSGLPSDRFSAERTGGSVSTLTIQRTQQEDSAVYLCASSLDKWESSYNEQFFGPGTRLTVL.

The chain links TRBV25-1 to TRBJ1-2; 7 bases are a match to TRBD1. The CDR3 length is 12 residues. Trimming at V came to 4 bases and at J to 8 bases, leaving 4 bases not matched to a gene. Germline V lookup: CDR1 MGHDK, CDR2 SYGVNS. The CDR3 reads CASSVGGLGYTF. The CDR3 bases are TGTGCCAGCAGTGTAGGGGGCTTGGGCTACACCTTC.

The chain recombines TRBV7-2 with TRBJ2-7; possibly TRBD1 for D (5 bases). Trimming shortened V by 5 bases and J by 2 bases, and 10 bases separated the two germline ends. The CDR3 sequence is 13 residues long. Germline V gives CDR1 SGHTA, CDR2 FQGNSA. The CDR3 spells CASSHGHPYEQYF. The CDR3 DNA reads as TGTGCCAGCAGCCACGGACACCCCTACGAGCAGTACTTC.